These T cell receptor beta chains were read from a single sample in a study of blood T cell repertoires in COVID-19. Sequenced by immunoSEQ multiplex PCR; TCRdb stores in-frame clones only, minus some. The sample shows some 160,000 clones, 80% to 90% of them seen only once. Sequenced material: peripheral blood. The origin of the receptors is a woman in her sixties with active COVID-19. CDR3s include the opening cysteine and the closing phenylalanine or tryptophan. A D gene is named only where the DNA matches it firmly. Rows give clone size only sometimes, using once, few, many, or a class for an expanded clone.

TRBJ2-5,NA,once,TRBV11-3,CASSLERGSETQYF,TGTGCCAGCAGCTTAGAACGGGGTTCGGAGACCCAGTACTTC
TRBJ1-6,TRBD1,NA,TRBV11-1,CASSEQGNQNSPLHF,TGTGCCAGCAGCGAACAGGGGAATCAGAATTCACCCCTCCACTTT
TRBJ2-7,TRBD1,NA,TRBV10-2,CASSGQGEYEQYF,TGCGCCAGCAGTGGTCAGGGGGAATACGAGCAGTACTTC
TRBJ1-6,NA,NA,TRBV28,CASSLGGPGFNSPLHF,TGTGCCAGCAGTTTAGGAGGGCCGGGTTTTAATTCACCCCTCCACTTT
TRBJ2-6,TRBD1,NA,TRBV15,CATSSAGTGIPGANVLTF,TGTGCCACCAGCAGTGCCGGGACAGGGATCCCCGGGGCCAACGTCCTGACTTTC
TRBJ2-7,TRBD1,NA,TRBV28,CASRLAGTAVYEQYF,TGTGCCAGCAGACTCGCCGGGACAGCGGTCTACGAGCAGTACTTC
TRBJ2-3,NA,NA,TRBV5-6,CASSLAGTDTQYF,TGTGCCAGCAGCTTGGCCGGCACAGATACGCAGTATTTT
TRBJ2-1,TRBD1,NA,TRBV6-5,CASSYAGTDPNEQFF,TGTGCCAGCAGTTACGCCGGGACAGACCCCAATGAGCAGTTCTTC
TRBJ2-1,TRBD2,NA,TRBV7-3,CASSFTSSGRALSEQFF,TGTGCCAGCAGCTTTACGTCGAGCGGGAGGGCCCTCAGTGAGCAGTTCTTC
TRBJ1-4,NA,NA,TRBV2,CASSVPAQGWSEKLFF,TGTGCCAGCAGTGTCCCCGCGCAGGGGTGGAGTGAAAAACTGTTTTTT
TRBJ1-2,TRBD1,NA,TRBV11-3,CASSCHRGTNYGYTF,TGTGCCAGCAGCTGCCACAGGGGAACAAACTATGGCTACACCTTC
TRBJ2-1,TRBD2,NA,TRBV9,CASSTGLAYNEQFF,TGTGCCAGCAGCACTGGACTAGCATACAATGAGCAGTTCTTC
TRBJ2-3,TRBD2,NA,TRBV10-1,CASRSGGTDTQYF,TGCGCCAGCAGGAGCGGGGGCACAGATACGCAGTATTTT
TRBJ2-5,TRBD2,NA,TRBV18,CASSPLPRVAGIQETQYF,TGTGCCAGCTCACCTCTACCACGGGTAGCGGGTATCCAAGAGACCCAGTACTTC
TRBJ2-3,TRBD2,once,TRBV5-4,CASSPKAGGPTDTQYF,TGTGCCAGCAGCCCCAAAGCGGGAGGGCCCACAGATACGCAGTATTTT
TRBJ2-7,TRBD2,NA,TRBV4-2,CASSQERTSDYEQYF,TGTGCCAGCAGCCAAGAGAGGACTAGTGATTACGAGCAGTACTTC
TRBJ2-3,TRBD2,NA,TRBV7-3,CASSLTAKEETSGYHTDTQYF,TGTGCCAGCAGCTTAACCGCTAAGGAGGAGACTAGCGGATATCACACAGATACGCAGTATTTT
TRBJ2-2,TRBD1,NA,TRBV6-5,CASRRDRGPTGELFF,TGTGCCAGCAGGAGGGACAGGGGGCCCACCGGGGAGCTGTTTTTT
TRBJ1-4,TRBD1,NA,TRBV18,CASSATGGGKLFF,TGTGCCAGCTCAGCCACAGGGGGCGGAAAACTGTTTTTT
TRBJ2-1,NA,once,TRBV2,CASSEEAPQYNEQFF,TGTGCCAGCAGTGAGGAGGCTCCACAATACAATGAGCAGTTCTTC
TRBJ2-5,NA,NA,TRBV30,CAWSAVFGRQETQYF,TGTGCCTGGAGTGCGGTGTTTGGCAGGCAAGAGACCCAGTACTTC
TRBJ1-6,NA,NA,TRBV18,CASSPGLGSGSPLHF,TGTGCCAGCTCACCGGGTCTAGGTTCGGGATCACCCCTCCACTTT
TRBJ2-5,NA,NA,TRBV12-3/TRBV12-4,CASSASEETQYF,TGTGCCAGCAGTGCCAGCGAAGAGACCCAGTACTTC
TRBJ2-5,TRBD1,NA,TRBV6-2/TRBV6-3,CASSYSSRGLKSARETQYF,TGTGCCAGCAGTTACTCGTCCAGGGGGCTAAAGTCCGCGCGAGAGACCCAGTACTTC
TRBJ1-5,NA,NA,TRBV4-1,CASRPHDSYSNQPQHF,TGCGCCAGCAGACCTCATGACAGCTATAGCAATCAGCCCCAGCATTTT
TRBJ1-2,NA,NA,TRBV27,CASSMLTSGHHYGYTF,TGTGCCAGCAGTATGCTGACAAGTGGACATCACTATGGCTACACCTTC
TRBJ1-1,TRBD1,NA,TRBV7-9,CASSYGTENTEAFF,TGTGCCAGCAGCTATGGGACAGAGAACACTGAAGCTTTCTTT
TRBJ2-3,TRBD1,NA,TRBV20-1,CSASRSTGVGDTQYF,TGCAGTGCTAGTAGGTCGACAGGGGTAGGCGATACGCAGTATTTT
TRBJ2-1,TRBD2,NA,TRBV5-1,CASSLGLAGNEQFF,TGCGCCAGCAGCTTGGGACTAGCGGGAAATGAGCAGTTCTTC
TRBJ2-7,NA,few,TRBV7-2,CASSLDRGLGGEQYF,TGTGCCAGCAGCTTAGATCGGGGTCTGGGGGGCGAGCAGTACTTC
TRBJ2-2,TRBD2,NA,TRBV7-7,CASSLKAGAGTGELFF,TGTGCTAGCAGCTTAAAGGCGGGAGCGGGAACCGGGGAGCTGTTTTTT
TRBJ2-7,TRBD2,NA,TRBV5-1,CASSFAGLAGEGEQYF,TGCGCCAGCAGCTTCGCGGGACTAGCGGGCGAAGGGGAGCAGTACTTC
TRBJ2-3,NA,NA,TRBV6-2/TRBV6-3,CASSFFDLGRIGTDTQYF,TGTGCCAGCAGTTTCTTCGATCTAGGGAGGATTGGCACAGATACGCAGTATTTT
TRBJ1-4,TRBD1,NA,TRBV6-6,CASSPGTATNEKLFF,TGTGCCAGCAGCCCCGGGACAGCAACTAATGAAAAACTGTTTTTT
TRBJ2-5,TRBD1,NA,TRBV11-1,CASSFYRTGGGETQYF,TGTGCCAGCAGCTTTTATAGGACAGGGGGAGGAGAGACCCAGTACTTC
TRBJ1-1,NA,NA,TRBV28,CASSFSQSNTEAFF,TGTGCCAGCAGTTTCTCACAGTCGAACACTGAAGCTTTCTTT
TRBJ2-7,TRBD1,NA,TRBV7-9,CASSQGQVSHEQYF,TGTGCCAGCAGCCAGGGACAGGTCAGCCACGAGCAGTACTTC
TRBJ2-5,TRBD1,NA,TRBV9,CASSDIGQGRTQYF,TGTGCCAGCAGCGATATTGGACAGGGTAGGACCCAGTACTTC
TRBJ2-5,NA,NA,TRBV7-3,CASSLKASNGETQYF,TGTGCCAGCAGCTTAAAAGCTAGTAATGGAGAGACCCAGTACTTC
TRBJ1-1,TRBD1,few,TRBV7-3,CASSPGTGAQAFF,TGTGCCAGCAGCCCAGGGACAGGTGCTCAAGCTTTCTTT